These T cell receptor beta chains were read from a single sample in a study of shared clonotypes between healthy human individuals. Some clones are missing from TCRdb's copy, which holds only in-frame ones; the method was immunoSEQ multiplex PCR. The table shows roughly 700,000 clones, with roughly 70% occurring only once. Sequencing used memory CD4+ T cells sorted from blood. These receptors originate from a woman aged 30 to 39 in good health. Each CDR3 is given with its conserved first and last residue. The order of the fields is V gene, clone size, CDR3 length, CDR3 protein. Clone size is not always given. Where it is, it says once, few, many or a class for expanded clones.

V gene: TRBV2
clone size: few
CDR3 length: 15
CDR3 protein: CASKPGQGLGTEAFF

V gene: TRBV5-1
clone size: many
CDR3 length: 14
CDR3 protein: CASSFGTGGNEQFF

V gene: TRBV5-5
clone size: -
CDR3 length: 13
CDR3 protein: CASRTGTATEAFF

V gene: TRBV11-2
clone size: -
CDR3 length: 15
CDR3 protein: CASSLAWGPGNTIYF

V gene: TRBV19
clone size: -
CDR3 length: 16
CDR3 protein: CASSISLASSSYEQYF

V gene: TRBV4-1
clone size: -
CDR3 length: 15
CDR3 protein: CASSLRTGGSETQYF

V gene: TRBV28
clone size: -
CDR3 length: 16
CDR3 protein: CASSPKFGTGAYEQYF

V gene: TRBV12-5
clone size: -
CDR3 length: 14
CDR3 protein: CASGTGVDTGELFF

V gene: TRBV5-1
clone size: -
CDR3 length: 16
CDR3 protein: CASSLGGTADTDTQYF

V gene: TRBV6-1
clone size: -
CDR3 length: 14
CDR3 protein: CASSEPTSERRQYF

V gene: TRBV2
clone size: -
CDR3 length: 13
CDR3 protein: CASSADTSSTQYF

V gene: TRBV7-9
clone size: -
CDR3 length: 16
CDR3 protein: CASSSGLAGVVNEQFF

V gene: TRBV7-8
clone size: -
CDR3 length: 16
CDR3 protein: CASSLRRTAAPYEQYF

V gene: TRBV5-1
clone size: -
CDR3 length: 13
CDR3 protein: CASSLDTNEKLFF

V gene: TRBV27
clone size: -
CDR3 length: 16
CDR3 protein: CASSSELADPYNEQFF

V gene: TRBV19
clone size: -
CDR3 length: 15
CDR3 protein: CASSVGRSKNTEAFF

V gene: TRBV27
clone size: -
CDR3 length: 14
CDR3 protein: CASSLSGSYNEQFF

V gene: TRBV2
clone size: -
CDR3 length: 11
CDR3 protein: CASKQGNEQYF

V gene: TRBV5-1
clone size: -
CDR3 length: 13
CDR3 protein: CASSSSRDVEAFF

V gene: TRBV10-3
clone size: -
CDR3 length: 14
CDR3 protein: CAISESAQAYEQYF

V gene: TRBV5-4
clone size: -
CDR3 length: 14
CDR3 protein: CASSSSGRAYEQYF

V gene: TRBV10-3
clone size: many
CDR3 length: 19
CDR3 protein: CAISGGRLAGGPPYNEQFF

V gene: TRBV28
clone size: once
CDR3 length: 13
CDR3 protein: CAYSEGPHQPQHF

V gene: TRBV7-9
clone size: -
CDR3 length: 15
CDR3 protein: CASSPGTGPGNTIYF

V gene: TRBV18
clone size: many
CDR3 length: 13
CDR3 protein: CASSKQGTETQYF

V gene: TRBV7-6
clone size: -
CDR3 length: 13
CDR3 protein: CASSSRMRREQYF

V gene: TRBV10-1
clone size: -
CDR3 length: 15
CDR3 protein: CASSESNPSTGELFF

V gene: TRBV27
clone size: -
CDR3 length: 14
CDR3 protein: CASSFGQHQETQYF

V gene: TRBV21-1
clone size: -
CDR3 length: 15
CDR3 protein: CASNLLDTNHNEQFF

V gene: TRBV6-4
clone size: -
CDR3 length: 15
CDR3 protein: CASTREMGMNTEAFF

V gene: TRBV18
clone size: many
CDR3 length: 14
CDR3 protein: CASSRQGANTEAFF

V gene: TRBV9
clone size: -
CDR3 length: 14
CDR3 protein: CASSVGTEDNEQFF

V gene: TRBV5-4
clone size: -
CDR3 length: 16
CDR3 protein: CASSLSSAIQKETQYF

V gene: TRBV11-3
clone size: -
CDR3 length: 15
CDR3 protein: CASSLTGGFVYGYTF

V gene: TRBV28
clone size: -
CDR3 length: 13
CDR3 protein: CASSSSTNEKLFF

V gene: TRBV7-3
clone size: -
CDR3 length: 15
CDR3 protein: CASSLAPTGANVLTF

V gene: TRBV28
clone size: -
CDR3 length: 21
CDR3 protein: CASSLSQGFVGLWGPNTEAFF

V gene: TRBV28
clone size: many
CDR3 length: 14
CDR3 protein: CASSSQFPVETQYF

V gene: TRBV5-1
clone size: many
CDR3 length: 12
CDR3 protein: CASSRQGDGYTF

V gene: TRBV11-2
clone size: -
CDR3 length: 15
CDR3 protein: CASSLVRGNTGELFF

V gene: TRBV7-6
clone size: -
CDR3 length: 14
CDR3 protein: CARDRADNTGELFF

V gene: TRBV7-9
clone size: -
CDR3 length: 16
CDR3 protein: CASSNTPGQGTGEQFF

V gene: TRBV19
clone size: once
CDR3 length: 16
CDR3 protein: CASSIGGAENTDTQYF

V gene: TRBV6-1
clone size: -
CDR3 length: 15
CDR3 protein: CASIEGGRATGELFF

V gene: TRBV30
clone size: -
CDR3 length: 13
CDR3 protein: CAWTGVVNTEAFF

V gene: TRBV2
clone size: once
CDR3 length: 13
CDR3 protein: CASSGQGQETQYF

V gene: TRBV25-1
clone size: -
CDR3 length: 18
CDR3 protein: CASSESGGPSAGVREQYF

V gene: TRBV18
clone size: -
CDR3 length: 15
CDR3 protein: CASSPPSRVGNEQYF

V gene: TRBV18
clone size: -
CDR3 length: 15
CDR3 protein: CASSPPTVLNNEQFF

V gene: TRBV28
clone size: -
CDR3 length: 16
CDR3 protein: CASSLGLAGFTDTQYF

V gene: TRBV5-1
clone size: few
CDR3 length: 18
CDR3 protein: CASSIWTSGSGSTNTQYF